The 31 T cell receptor beta chains in this list originate from one sample, sequenced in a study of sequential checkpoint blockade in melanoma. Profiled with immunoSEQ multiplex PCR; TCRdb holds only in-frame clones, not every one. The sample has about 28,000 clones; roughly nine tenths are singletons. Indicated treatment: randomized to nivolumab then ipilimumab (arm A) or the reverse (arm B). Sequenced here: CD8+ T cells sorted from blood (inferred from file names), sampled from a patient given nivolumab and ipilimumab in sequence. These receptors came from a human donor with melanoma.

The gene calls are TRBV7-2 and TRBJ1-4; D may be TRBD1 (5 bases). The CDR3 loop spans 18 amino acids. V lost 2 bases to trimming and J lost 4 bases, with 20 bases between them. CDR1 and CDR2 (germline): SGHTA, FQGNSA. The CDR3 is CASSLREGAGLLNEKLFF. DNA of the CDR3: TGTGCCAGCAGCTTACGGGAGGGAGCGGGACTACTTAATGAAAAACTGTTTTTT.

The rearrangement joins TRBV5-5 to TRBJ2-3; no clear D. V was pared by 0 bases and J by 2 bases, with 10 bases between. Germline V gene lookup returns CDR1 SGHKS and CDR2 YYEKEE (reference sequence). The CDR3 length is 15 residues. The CDR3 nucleotides are TGTGCCAGCAGCTTGGGGCAAGTCCTCACAGATACGCAGTATTTT. As protein: CASSLGQVLTDTQYF.

The rearrangement joins TRBV12-5 to TRBJ2-7; weak D call: TRBD2 (5 bases). Per germline, CDR1 LGHNT and CDR2 FRNRAP. This CDR3 comprises 14 residues. V was clipped by 1 base and J by 3 bases, with 10 bases between them. CDR3 region: CASGLGTRGYEQYF. Here the CDR3 DNA reads TGTGCTAGTGGTTTGGGAACTAGAGGCTACGAGCAGTACTTC.

The chain couples TRBV28 to TRBJ1-4; 9 nucleotides line up with TRBD1. The V and J ends lost 5 bases and 7 bases, in that order; junction bases with no gene match: 14. The CDR3 has 17 amino acids. Germline CDR1 MDHEN, CDR2 SYDVKM. The CDR3 DNA sequence: TGTGCCAGCAGTAAGAAGGGAGGGACAGGGATGCGTGAAAAACTGTTTTTT. Translating it yields CASSKKGGTGMREKLFF.

The chain uses TRBV5-6 and TRBJ2-7; 10 bases map to TRBD2. The germline CDR1 and CDR2 sequences are SGHDT and YYEEEE. This CDR3 has 14 residues. V was pared by 4 bases and J by 5 bases, with 6 bases of the junction left unmatched. In DNA, the CDR3 is TGTGCCAGCAGCCCTGTAGCGGGAGGCCACGAGCAGTACTTC. It yields the protein CASSPVAGGHEQYF.

V gene TRBV5-1 combines with J gene TRBJ1-5; D is unclear. This CDR3 has 14 amino acids. V was shortened by 0 bases and J by 4 bases, with 8 bases between the two germline ends. CDR1 is SGHRS and CDR2 is YFSETQ in the germline V gene. CDR3 sequence: CASSLAGGNQPQHF. The CDR3, as DNA: TGCGCCAGCAGCTTGGCGGGAGGGAATCAGCCCCAGCATTTT.

This chain connects TRBV5-5 to TRBJ2-1, with D perhaps TRBD2 (5 bases). Germline V lookup: CDR1 SGHKS, CDR2 YYEKEE (reference sequence). V dropped 6 bases and J dropped 8 bases, with 15 bases sitting between them. CDR3 size: 13 residues. This chain's CDR3 is CASNGIGHDEQFF. The DNA of the CDR3 is TGTGCCAGCAACGGGATAGGGCACGATGAGCAGTTCTTC.

On this clone itself: The sample has other DNA sequences that encode this CDR3 too. This rearrangement joins TRBV19 to TRBJ1-1; D may be TRBD1 (5 bases). V was shortened by 3 bases and J by 5 bases, with 7 bases between the two germline ends. The germline V gene has CDR1 LNHDA and CDR2 SQIVND (reference sequence). CDR3 length: 12 residues. CDR3 DNA: TGTGCCAGTAGTATGGGGGGGACTGAAGCTTTCTTT. Residues: CASSMGGTEAFF.

In the case of this clone: The junction and the germline gene differ at one end; a read error may be behind it. The chain couples TRBV7-7 to TRBJ1-1; no clear D gene. From germline, CDR1 is SSHAT and CDR2 FNYEAQ (reference sequence). The CDR3 is 13 amino acids. The CDR3 sequence: CASSARVGLEAFF. The CDR3 region has the DNA TGTGCTAGCAGCGCAAGGGTCGGACTAGAAGCTTTCTTT.

The chain recombines TRBV5-6 with TRBJ1-2; 7 nucleotides agree with TRBD1. V lost 3 bases to trimming and J lost 4 bases; unmatched junction nucleotides: 6. Germline V CDR1 and CDR2: SGHDT, YYEEEE. The CDR3 extends over 14 amino acids. CDR3 sequence reads: CASSSVGQLYGYTF. The CDR3 DNA reads as TGTGCCAGCAGCTCGGTGGGACAGCTCTATGGCTACACCTTC.

The chain carries TRBV9 and TRBJ2-1, with 8 bases matching TRBD2. Germline loops: CDR1 SGDLS, CDR2 YYNGEE. The CDR3 loop spans 16 amino acids. V lost 0 bases to trimming and J lost 0 bases; unmatched junction nucleotides: 2. CDR3 nucleotides: TGTGCCAGCAGCGTAGAAAGCGGGAGCTCCTACAATGAGCAGTTCTTC. Encoded protein: CASSVESGSSYNEQFF.

J is TRBJ2-7 and V is TRBV27, with D possibly TRBD2 on 5 matching bases. The CDR3 runs 15 residues. Between the trimmed V and J ends, which lost 6 bases and 1 base, there was a span of 16 bases. Germline V gives CDR1 MNHEY, CDR2 SMNVEV (reference sequence). CDR3 sequence (DNA): TGTGCCAGCAGCCGACGAGGGAGTACATCCTACGAGCAGTACTTC. Protein sequence: CASSRRGSTSYEQYF.

The V gene is TRBV2, the J gene TRBJ1-2, with 8 bases lining up with TRBD1. In germline, CDR1 is SNHLY, CDR2 FYNNEI. The CDR3 runs 16 residues. The V segment lost 5 bases and the J segment 3 bases; nucleotides outside the gene matches: 11. CDR3 amino acids: CASSRGQADPHYGYTF. The CDR3, as DNA: TGTGCCAGCAGTAGGGGACAGGCCGACCCCCACTATGGCTACACCTTC.

The rearrangement joins TRBV7-9 to TRBJ1-5, with D tentatively TRBD1 (6 bases). The CDR3 totals 14 residues. Germline V gene sequence: CDR1 SEHNR, CDR2 FQNEAQ (reference sequence). Trimming shortened V by 4 bases and J by 0 bases, and 7 bases separated the two germline ends. The DNA of the CDR3 is TGTGCCAGCAGCTCGGACAGTAGCAATCAGCCCCAGCATTTT. Translated: CASSSDSSNQPQHF.

The chain recombines TRBV27 with TRBJ2-1, with TRBD2 identical over 10 bases. V was clipped by 4 bases and J by 8 bases; unmatched bases: 8. Germline values: CDR1 MNHEY, CDR2 SMNVEV (reference sequence). CDR3 length equals 15 residues. The CDR3 reads CASSSLAGDNYEQFF. CDR3 bases: TGTGCCAGCAGTTCCCTAGCGGGGGATAATTATGAGCAGTTCTTC.

The rearrangement joins TRBV19 to TRBJ1-1; perhaps TRBD1 as D (5 bases). The CDR3 runs 14 residues. From germline, CDR1 is LNHDA and CDR2 SQIVND (reference sequence). Trimming shortened V by 3 bases and J by 8 bases, and 16 bases separated the two germline ends. The CDR3 sequence: CASSILGALEEAFF. Written as DNA, the CDR3 is TGTGCCAGTAGTATCCTAGGGGCCCTGGAGGAAGCTTTCTTT.

J is TRBJ2-1 and V is TRBV9; possibly TRBD2 for D (7 bases). The CDR3 has 17 residues. Germline V lookup: CDR1 SGDLS, CDR2 YYNGEE. V was trimmed by 5 bases and J by 1 base, leaving 19 bases between them. The CDR3 spells CASRGAGVGGSYNEQFF. CDR3 nucleotide sequence: TGTGCCAGCAGGGGCGCGGGAGTAGGGGGATCCTACAATGAGCAGTTCTTC.

The rearrangement joins TRBV4-1 to TRBJ2-2; D may be TRBD2 (6 bases). V was pared by 3 bases and J by 0 bases, with 11 bases between. The CDR3 spans 16 residues. The germline V gene encodes CDR1 MGHRA and CDR2 YSYEKL. DNA for the CDR3: TGCGCCAGCAGCCAGTCTTGGGGGGCGAACACCGGGGAGCTGTTTTTT. Translating gives CASSQSWGANTGELFF.

The chain has TRBV5-1 and TRBJ2-3; no reliable D call. This CDR3 is 16 amino acids long. Germline V gene lookup returns CDR1 SGHRS and CDR2 YFSETQ. V lost 6 bases, J lost 2 bases, and 19 bases lay in between. The CDR3 DNA sequence: TGCGCCAGCAATTACGACTCCCCAATCTTCACAGATACGCAGTATTTT. This gives the protein CASNYDSPIFTDTQYF.

The J gene is TRBJ2-7, the V gene TRBV30; 10 positions match TRBD1. The CDR3 runs 15 residues. Unmatched junction bases numbered 7, after V lost 0 bases and J lost 5 bases. CDR1 and CDR2 (germline): GTSNPN, SVGIG (reference sequence). The CDR3 region has the DNA TGTGCCTGGAGTGTACGGACAGGGGGTAGGGACGAGCAGTACTTC. Protein sequence: CAWSVRTGGRDEQYF. The full variable domain, rest sourced from reference TRBV30 and TRBJ2-7, is SQTIHQWPATLVQPVGSPLSLECTVEGTSNPNLYWYRQAAGRGLQLLFYSVGIGQISSEVPQNLSASRPQDRQFILSSKKLLLSDSGFYLCAWSVRTGGRDEQYFGPGTRLTVT.

As to this clone: Mismatch with germline at one junction end may stem from a read error. The chain employs TRBV6-5 and TRBJ2-1; D is undetermined. The V gene's germline CDR1 is MNHEY and CDR2 SVGAGI. The CDR3 is 11 amino acids. This CDR3 is CASLRNNERFF. CDR3 in DNA: TGTGCCAGCCTTCGTAACAATGAGCGGTTCTTC.

The chain recombines TRBV29-1 with TRBJ1-4; D is uncertain. Trimming shortened V by 5 bases and J by 8 bases, and 12 bases separated the two germline ends. CDR1 and CDR2 (germline): SQVTM, ANQGSEA. The CDR3 is 12 amino acids. As DNA, the CDR3 is TGCAGCGTTAGCGGGGTTTACGAAAAACTGTTTTTT. This translates into CSVSGVYEKLFF.

The V call is TRBV19, the J call TRBJ2-1, with a weak D call TRBD2 (5 bases). The germline CDR1 and CDR2 sequences are LNHDA and SQIVND (reference sequence). This CDR3 is 14 amino acids long. V was pared by 11 bases and J by 0 bases, with 14 bases between. CDR3 nucleotide sequence: TGTGCCTGCTCGAGGGCGAGCTCCTACAATGAGCAGTTCTTC. This translates into CACSRASSYNEQFF.

This rearrangement joins TRBV14 to TRBJ2-1, with TRBD2 matching 10 bases. This CDR3 spans 15 amino acids. Germline loops: CDR1 SGHDN, CDR2 FVKESK. The J segment lost 5 bases and the V segment lost 1 base, leaving 2 bases of the junction unmatched. The CDR3 sequence: CASSQGLAGDNEQFF. In DNA form, the CDR3 reads TGTGCCAGCAGCCAAGGTCTAGCGGGGGACAATGAGCAGTTCTTC.

The V and J genes are TRBV27 and TRBJ2-1; D remains unclear. Trimming stripped 6 bases from V and 5 bases from J, with 11 bases between. The CDR3 totals 13 residues. Germline V gene lookup returns CDR1 MNHEY and CDR2 SMNVEV (reference sequence). The chain's CDR3 is CASSINEHNEQFF. In nucleotides, the CDR3 is TGTGCCAGCAGCATTAACGAGCACAATGAGCAGTTCTTC.

The chain carries TRBV28 and TRBJ1-2, with TRBD1 matching 7 bases. The CDR3 runs 16 residues. Germline values: CDR1 MDHEN, CDR2 SYDVKM. V lost 7 bases and J lost 8; bases outside the gene matches: 19. DNA for the CDR3: TGTGCCAGCACAACCGACTTGGGGACAGCGATGTGGGGCTACACCTTC. It yields the protein CASTTDLGTAMWGYTF.

V usage is TRBV28 and J usage is TRBJ1-2; D is ambiguous. Germline V CDR1 and CDR2: MDHEN, SYDVKM. CDR3 length equals 13 residues. The V and J ends lost 1 base and 7 bases respectively, with 10 bases between them. CDR3: CASSLFPGGGYTF. DNA of the CDR3: TGTGCCAGCAGTTTATTTCCCGGCGGTGGCTACACCTTC.

J is TRBJ2-4 and V is TRBV27; a possible D gene is TRBD1 (5 bases). Germline CDR1 and CDR2: MNHEY and SMNVEV (reference sequence). The CDR3 spans 14 residues. V was trimmed by 2 bases and J by 7 bases, leaving 12 bases between them. The CDR3 loop reads CASSLGQGWNIQYF. For the CDR3, the DNA is TGTGCCAGCAGTTTAGGGCAGGGATGGAACATTCAGTACTTC.

The genes are TRBV28 and TRBJ2-1; 7 nucleotides line up with TRBD2. The trim removed 3 bases at V and 3 bases at J, leaving 8 bases unmatched. This CDR3 region has 16 residues. CDR1 is MDHEN, CDR2 SYDVKM, per germline. CDR3 DNA sequence: TGTGCCAGCAGTTTTTTCTCTAGCGGCGACTACAATGAGCAGTTCTTC. This codes for CASSFFSSGDYNEQFF.

The CDR3 DNA is TGTGCCAGCAGCACAAAAAGAGGGCGAGGGAGTGGGTACATTCAGTACTTC. Amino acid sequence: CASSTKRGRGSGYIQYF. The genes are TRBV21-1 and TRBJ2-4; the table names TRBD2, a call not compared with the DNA. TRBV21-1 is a pseudogene locus. CDR3 length equals 17 residues.

Here the CDR3 reads CATAPVGPGQGNGYTF. The CDR3 nucleotides read TGTGCCACCGCACCCGTAGGACCCGGACAGGGGAACGGCTACACCTTC. This chain connects TRBV21-1 to TRBJ1-2; the table assigns TRBD1, which was not confirmed against the DNA. TRBV21-1 is a pseudogene locus. The CDR3 is 16 amino acids.